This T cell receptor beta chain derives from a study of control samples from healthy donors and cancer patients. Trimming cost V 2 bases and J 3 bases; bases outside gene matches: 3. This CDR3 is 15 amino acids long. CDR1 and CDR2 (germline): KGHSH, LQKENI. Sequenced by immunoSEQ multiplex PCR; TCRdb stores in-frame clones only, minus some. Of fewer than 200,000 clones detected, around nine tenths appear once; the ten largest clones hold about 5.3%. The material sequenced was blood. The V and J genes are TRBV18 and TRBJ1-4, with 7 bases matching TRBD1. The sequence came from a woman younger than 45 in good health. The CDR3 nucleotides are TGTGCCAGCTCACCAAGGGGACAGTCTAATGAAAAACTGTTTTTT. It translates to CASSPRGQSNEKLFF.